The 32 T cell receptor beta chains below come from one sample, sequenced in a study of cytomegalovirus exposure and HLA in healthy donors (TCRdb year 2017). The library was obtained by the immunoSEQ multiplex PCR assay. For the multiplex PCR, a mixture combining 60 forward primers for TCR Vbeta segments and 13 reverse primers for TCR Jbeta segments was used. The table comes from immuneACCESS by way of TCRdb, which keeps in-frame sequences with V and J called. Part of the clones is missing from these tables; in studies checked, under half for an unresolved V gene and the rest for unknown reasons. The sample records roughly 150,000 clones, around four fifths of which are singletons. The ten largest clonotypes hold 1.4% of the sample. The sequencing sample was made of PBMCs. All receptors come from a male donor in good health and CMV-seronegative.

This chain connects TRBV28 to TRBJ1-1; unclear D gene. The CDR3 has 12 amino acids. CDR1 is MDHEN, CDR2 SYDVKM, per germline. The ends were cut back, 2 bases at V and 7 bases at J, with 8 bases in the middle. For the CDR3, the DNA is TGTGCCAGCAGTTTAGAGTTTGGTGAAGCTTTCTTT. This encodes CASSLEFGEAFF. Looking up the rest from reference TRBV28 and TRBJ1-1 gives the full variable domain: DVKVTQSSRYLVKRTGEKVFLECVQDMDHENMFWYRQDPGLGLRLIYFSYDVKMKEKGDIPEGYSVSREKKERFSLILESASTNQTSMYLCASSLEFGEAFFGQGTRLTVV.

In its sample, this clone was seen once. The gene calls are TRBV6-6 and TRBJ2-5, with D possibly matching TRBD1 (6 bases). The DNA end favors TRBJ2-7, so the J call may be wrong. CDR1 is MNHNY, CDR2 SVGAGI, per germline (reference sequence). The CDR3 covers 13 residues. Written as DNA, the CDR3 is TGTGCCACCACGCTACAGGGCACCTACGAGCAGTACTTC. Protein sequence: CATTLQGTYEQYF.

This chain links TRBV4-3 with TRBJ2-2; a weak D match, TRBD1 (6 bases). Trimming took off 2 bases at V and 6 bases at J, with 16 bases between the two ends. CDR3 length: 16 residues. Germline assignment: CDR1 LGHNA and CDR2 YSLEER. In DNA form, the CDR3 reads TGCGCCAGCAGCCAATTAGACAGGAGCGCAGCCGGGGAGCTGTTTTTT. Translated: CASSQLDRSAAGELFF.

The chain has TRBV12-5 and TRBJ1-5; D is ambiguous. CDR1 LGHNT and CDR2 FRNRAP come from the germline V gene. The CDR3 is made up of 14 amino acids. V was cut by 5 bases and J by 2 bases, with 10 bases left in between. DNA for the CDR3: TGTGCTAGTGGTCCCGGGTCGCGCAATCAGCCCCAGCATTTT. Residues: CASGPGSRNQPQHF.

This clone was observed a few times. The V gene is TRBV30, the J gene TRBJ2-3, with 7 bases matching TRBD1. There are 13 residues in the CDR3. The junction had 3 bases not matched to a gene; V was cut back by 4 bases and J by 2 bases. The germline gives CDR1 GTSNPN, CDR2 SVGIG (reference sequence). CDR3 loop: CAWTEGATDTQYF. The CDR3 DNA is TGTGCCTGGACCGAGGGGGCCACAGATACGCAGTATTTT.

This chain links TRBV28 with TRBJ2-5; D is possibly TRBD2 (5 bases). TRBJ2-7 matches the DNA end more closely, so the J call is doubtful. Per germline, CDR1 MDHEN and CDR2 SYDVKM. The CDR3 totals 14 residues. The CDR3 region has the DNA TGTGCCAGCAGTTTGAGTACGACTACCTACGAGCAGTACTTC. It is translated as CASSLSTTTYEQYF.

This sequence joins TRBV15 and TRBJ2-3, with 10 nucleotides matching TRBD2. V shed 0 bases and J 1 base; nucleotides not matched to a gene: 4. The germline V gene has CDR1 LNHNV and CDR2 YYDKDF (reference sequence). The CDR3 is 17 amino acids. DNA of the CDR3: TGTGCCACCAGCAGAGATCGCACTAGCGGGGGCACAGATACGCAGTATTTT. Amino acid sequence: CATSRDRTSGGTDTQYF.

This chain connects TRBV6-1 to TRBJ2-7, with 10 bases that match TRBD1. The CDR3 totals 15 residues. V lost 5 bases, J lost 3 bases, and 7 bases stayed unmatched. Germline V gene lookup returns CDR1 MNHNS and CDR2 SASEGT. The CDR3 sequence is CASSIMTGGVYEQYF. The CDR3 DNA is TGTGCCAGCAGTATTATGACAGGGGGCGTCTACGAGCAGTACTTC.

The J gene is TRBJ1-5, the V gene TRBV7-8; tentatively, D is TRBD1 (5 bases). V lost 2 bases and J 4 bases, leaving 6 bases between the germline ends. The CDR3 has 13 residues. Germline loops: CDR1 SGHVS, CDR2 FQNEAQ. This CDR3 reads CASSLQGNQPQHF. DNA of the CDR3: TGTGCCAGCAGCTTACAGGGAAATCAGCCCCAGCATTTT.

This clone was observed a handful of times. This chain uses TRBV7-8 with TRBJ2-2; 7 bases line up with TRBD2. Looked up from germline, CDR1 is SGHVS and CDR2 is FQNEAQ. With V trimmed by 1 base and J by 7 bases, 9 bases remained unmatched. There are 16 residues in the CDR3. In DNA form, the CDR3 reads TGTGCCAGCAGCTTAGAGGTCGGGAGGATCGGCGGGGAGCTGTTTTTT. Translated, it gives CASSLEVGRIGGELFF.

V usage is TRBV11-1 and J usage is TRBJ2-1, with no clear D. This CDR3 is 15 amino acids long. CDR1 is SGHAT and CDR2 is FQDESV in the germline V gene (reference sequence). The ends were cut back, 1 base at V and 0 bases at J, with 7 bases in the middle. The CDR3 DNA reads as TGTGCCAGCAGCTTAGATACAGCCTCCTACAATGAGCAGTTCTTC. This encodes CASSLDTASYNEQFF.

The chain links TRBV28 to TRBJ1-4; perhaps TRBD1 as D (5 bases). The CDR3 sequence is 15 residues long. The ends were cut back, 2 bases at V and 5 bases at J, with 12 bases in the middle. CDR1 MDHEN and CDR2 SYDVKM come from the germline V gene. CDR3 DNA: TGTGCCAGCAGTTTACAGGCAGGGTTGAATGAAAAACTGTTTTTT. It translates to CASSLQAGLNEKLFF.

V usage is TRBV7-6 and J usage is TRBJ2-5, with 14 bases matching TRBD2. V shed 1 base and J 5 bases; nucleotides not matched to a gene: 3. Germline assignment: CDR1 SGHVS and CDR2 FNYEAQ. The CDR3 contains 16 residues. CDR3 DNA sequence: TGTGCCAGCAGCTTAGAGGGACTAGCGGGAGTGGAGACCCAGTACTTC. It specifies CASSLEGLAGVETQYF.

Here the CDR3 reads CASSLGAEVKNIQYF. CDR3 coding DNA: TGTGCCAGCAGCTTAGGTGCTGAGGTCAAAAACATTCAGTACTTC. This chain links TRBV7-2 with TRBJ2-4; D is unresolved. Trimming took 1 base from V and 3 from J, leaving 10 bases between them. This CDR3 has 15 residues. The germline V gene has CDR1 SGHTA and CDR2 FQGNSA.

The chain recombines TRBV5-1 with TRBJ1-3; 9 bases line up with TRBD1. The J segment lost 8 bases and the V segment lost 4 bases, leaving 7 bases of the junction unmatched. The germline V gene has CDR1 SGHRS and CDR2 YFSETQ. The CDR3 has 14 residues. CDR3 sequence reads: CASSPGTGRDTIYF. As DNA, the CDR3 is TGCGCCAGCAGCCCGGGGACAGGGAGAGACACCATATATTTT. Full variable domain (missing parts from reference TRBV5-1 and TRBJ1-3): KAGVTQTPRYLIKTRGQQVTLSCSPISGHRSVSWYQQTPGQGLQFLFEYFSETQRNKGNFPGRFSGRQFSNSRSEMNVSTLELGDSALYLCASSPGTGRDTIYFGEGSWLTVV.

The V call is TRBV9, the J call TRBJ2-2; D unresolved. CDR1 is SGDLS and CDR2 is YYNGEE in the germline V gene. CDR3 length equals 14 residues. V lost 0 bases and J 4 bases, leaving 7 bases between the germline ends. Here the CDR3 reads CASSVVSGTGELFF. CDR3 DNA: TGTGCCAGCAGCGTAGTCAGTGGCACCGGGGAGCTGTTTTTT.

This clone occurred a few times. In the same sample, other DNA sequences code for this CDR3. V and J are TRBV14 and TRBJ1-1, with D perhaps matching TRBD1 (5 bases). The germline V gene encodes CDR1 SGHDN and CDR2 FVKESK. Deletions cut 2 bases from V and 11 bases from J, with 15 bases between. The CDR3 consists of 13 residues. In DNA form, the CDR3 reads TGTGCCAGCAGCCAACCAAGAGGCGGGGGGGCTTTCTTT. This translates into CASSQPRGGGAFF.

The rearrangement links TRBV5-4 to TRBJ2-3, with 7 bases fitting TRBD2. Per germline, CDR1 SGHNT and CDR2 YYREEE (reference sequence). This CDR3 contains 17 residues. V gave up 5 bases and J gave up 1 base; unmatched junction bases: 13. The CDR3 here is CASRKGGSGGGTDTQYF. In nucleotides, the CDR3 is TGTGCCAGCAGGAAAGGAGGGTCGGGGGGTGGCACAGATACGCAGTATTTT.

In DNA, the CDR3 is TGTGCCAGCAGCTACCTAGGGACAGGCCGGGAAAAACTGTTTTTT. Translation: CASSYLGTGREKLFF. The chain joins TRBV28 to TRBJ1-4, with 8 bases identical to TRBD1. Unmatched junction bases numbered 11, after V lost 6 bases and J lost 8 bases. From germline, CDR1 is MDHEN and CDR2 SYDVKM. This CDR3 has 15 residues.

The V call is TRBV27, the J call TRBJ2-7; TRBD1 matches at 10 bases. The ends lost 5 bases at V and 5 bases at J; junction bases unmatched: 6. This CDR3 spans 14 amino acids. Germline V gene lookup returns CDR1 MNHEY and CDR2 SMNVEV (reference sequence). Here the CDR3 DNA reads TGTGCCAGCAGTCCCTCGACAGGGGGCAACGAGCAGTACTTC. This translates into CASSPSTGGNEQYF.

This clone was seen a few times. The J gene is TRBJ2-7, the V gene TRBV6-5; D is possibly TRBD2 (5 bases). Germline CDR1 MNHEY, CDR2 SVGAGI. The CDR3 runs 11 residues. V lost 7 bases and J 5 bases, leaving 9 bases between the germline ends. CDR3: CASTERDEQYF. CDR3 coding DNA: TGTGCCAGCACAGAGAGGGACGAGCAGTACTTC.

This chain connects TRBV5-1 to TRBJ2-1; D is possibly TRBD1 (6 bases). The germline gives CDR1 SGHRS, CDR2 YFSETQ. The CDR3 loop spans 14 amino acids. V lost 0 bases to trimming and J lost 8 bases, with 12 bases between them. The CDR3 nucleotides read TGCGCCAGCAGCTTGGCGCAGGGGTGGGATGAGCAGTTCTTC. Residues: CASSLAQGWDEQFF. The full variable domain, its missing parts supplied by reference TRBV5-1 and TRBJ2-1, is KAGVTQTPRYLIKTRGQQVTLSCSPISGHRSVSWYQQTPGQGLQFLFEYFSETQRNKGNFPGRFSGRQFSNSRSEMNVSTLELGDSALYLCASSLAQGWDEQFFGPGTRLTVL.

This clone came up a few times. The rearrangement links TRBV19 to TRBJ2-1, with D possibly being TRBD2 (6 bases). From germline, CDR1 is LNHDA and CDR2 SQIVND (reference sequence). Trimming pared 9 bases from V and 2 bases from J, leaving 17 bases between. This CDR3 is 15 amino acids long. The CDR3 loop is CASSRSGSPYNEQFF. In DNA, the CDR3 is TGTGCCAGCTCCCGCTCCGGGAGTCCCTACAATGAGCAGTTCTTC. The full variable domain, with the rest looked up from reference TRBV19 and TRBJ2-1, is DGGITQSPKYLFRKEGQNVTLSCEQNLNHDAMYWYRQDPGQGLRLIYYSQIVNDFQKGDIAEGYSVSREKKESFPLTVTSAQKNPTAFYLCASSRSGSPYNEQFFGPGTRLTVL.

A few counts support this clone. The chain carries TRBV2 and TRBJ1-4; perhaps TRBD1 as D (5 bases). Trimming took 6 bases from V and 4 from J, leaving 12 bases between them. Germline loops: CDR1 SNHLY, CDR2 FYNNEI. The CDR3 loop spans 14 amino acids. The CDR3 nucleotides read TGTGCCAGCAGCAGAGACAGAATTAATGAAAAACTGTTTTTT. Its protein product is CASSRDRINEKLFF. The full variable domain, with the rest looked up from reference TRBV2 and TRBJ1-4, is EPEVTQTPSHQVTQMGQEVILRCVPISNHLYFYWYRQILGQKVEFLVSFYNNEISEKSEIFDDQFSVERPDGSNFTLKIRSTKLEDSAMYFCASSRDRINEKLFFGSGTQLSVL.

This clone was detected a few times. The chain recombines TRBV5-1 with TRBJ2-7, with 11 bases lining up with TRBD1. Germline-derived CDR1 and CDR2 are SGHRS and YFSETQ. The V gene end was trimmed by 7 bases and the J gene end by 3 bases; junction bases not matched to a gene: 9. This CDR3 contains 15 residues. The CDR3 DNA reads as TGCGCCAGCTCTAAGGGACAGGGGGAAGACTACGAGCAGTACTTC. It encodes CASSKGQGEDYEQYF.

The chain links TRBV7-2 to TRBJ2-1, with a possible D match to TRBD2 (5 bases). V was trimmed by 2 bases and J by 7 bases, leaving 12 bases between them. Germline V lookup: CDR1 SGHTA, CDR2 FQGNSA. The CDR3 is made up of 14 amino acids. The CDR3 reads CASSLPGGRNEQFF. The CDR3 nucleotides read TGTGCCAGCAGCTTACCAGGAGGAAGGAATGAGCAGTTCTTC.

CDR3 amino acids: CASSEYTDTQYF. Written as DNA, the CDR3 is TGTGCCAGCAGTGAGTACACAGATACGCAGTATTTT. The J gene is TRBJ2-3, the V gene TRBV28; D is unresolved. Germline CDR1 and CDR2: MDHEN and SYDVKM. CDR3 size: 12 residues. The germline V and J ends were trimmed by 5 bases and 2 bases, with 5 bases remaining between them.

Only one count was recorded for this clone. The CDR3 loop is CASSPTLSSYNEQFF. CDR3 sequence (DNA): TGTGCCAGCAGCCCGACTCTGAGCTCCTACAATGAGCAGTTCTTC. This chain joins TRBV5-4 and TRBJ2-1; no clear D. Germline values: CDR1 SGHNT, CDR2 YYREEE (reference sequence). This CDR3 comprises 15 residues. Trimming took 4 bases from V and 0 from J, leaving 11 bases between them.

The chain joins TRBV7-8 to TRBJ2-3, with 8 bases lining up with TRBD1. In germline, CDR1 is SGHVS, CDR2 FQNEAQ. The length of the CDR3 is 13 residues. The ends lost 5 bases at V and 7 bases at J; junction bases unmatched: 5. DNA of the CDR3: TGTGCCAGCAGCCTGGACAGGGTAAATACGCAGTATTTT. Translated, it gives CASSLDRVNTQYF.

V and J are TRBV10-3 and TRBJ2-5; 9 bases agree with TRBD2. CDR1 and CDR2 (germline): ENHRY, SYGVKD. The CDR3 contains 15 residues. Trimming removed 0 bases from V and 5 bases from J; junction bases left unmatched: 4. CDR3 region: CAISESAGGSETQYF. The CDR3 nucleotides read TGTGCCATCAGTGAGTCGGCGGGAGGGTCGGAGACCCAGTACTTC.

The chain has TRBV27 and TRBJ2-1; D unclear. The germline V gene encodes CDR1 MNHEY and CDR2 SMNVEV (reference sequence). Trimming took off 5 bases at V and 0 bases at J, with 8 bases between the two ends. The CDR3 consists of 14 residues. Here the CDR3 DNA reads TGTGCCAGCAGTACTCCGAGCTCCTACAATGAGCAGTTCTTC. It is translated as CASSTPSSYNEQFF.

The chain has TRBV28 and TRBJ1-1; perhaps TRBD1 as D (6 bases). CDR1 and CDR2 from the germline V gene are MDHEN and SYDVKM. The V and J ends lost 6 bases and 7 bases respectively, with 9 bases between them. The CDR3 sequence is 11 residues long. This CDR3 reads CASSLQGEAFF. CDR3 in DNA: TGTGCCAGCAGCCTACAGGGTGAAGCTTTCTTT. The full variable domain, in which reference TRBV28 and TRBJ1-1 provide the parts outside the CDR3, is DVKVTQSSRYLVKRTGEKVFLECVQDMDHENMFWYRQDPGLGLRLIYFSYDVKMKEKGDIPEGYSVSREKKERFSLILESASTNQTSMYLCASSLQGEAFFGQGTRLTVV.